The 30 T cell receptor beta chains listed next were all sequenced from one sample in a study of T cell responses to AZD1222 COVID-19 vaccine. Clones were sequenced by immunoSEQ multiplex PCR, and TCRdb holds only the in-frame ones, with some missing. The data show 150,000 or so clones, roughly nine tenths seen once. Sequencing used peripheral blood, obtained 28 days after the second AZD1222 dose. Receptor source: an adult who received the AZD1222 COVID-19 vaccine.

The chain recombines TRBV11-2 with TRBJ2-7; D possibly uses TRBD1 or TRBD2 (7 bases each). Trimming removed 5 bases from V and 1 base from J, with 18 bases in between. The CDR3 runs 16 residues. The germline gives CDR1 SGHAT, CDR2 FQNNGV. CDR3 DNA: TGTGCCAGCAGCCCCCCAGGGGGGGGCCGGTCCTACGAGCAGTACTTC. It translates to CASSPPGGGRSYEQYF. Variable domain in full (rest from reference TRBV11-2 and TRBJ2-7): EAGVAQSPRYKIIEKRQSVAFWCNPISGHATLYWYQQILGQGPKLLIQFQNNGVVDDSQLPKDRFSAERLKGVDSTLKIQPAKLEDSAVYLCASSPPGGGRSYEQYFGPGTRLTVT.

This clone is a singleton in its sample. The gene calls are TRBV7-6 and TRBJ1-6; no definite D call. This CDR3 spans 17 amino acids. The V gene lost 1 base and the J gene lost 4 bases, with 14 bases spanning the gap. Germline values: CDR1 SGHVS, CDR2 FNYEAQ. CDR3 bases: TGTGCCAGCAGCTTAGGTTCTCTAGCGACGTATAATTCACCCCTCCACTTT. Protein product: CASSLGSLATYNSPLHF.

In its sample, this clone was seen once. The rearrangement links TRBV4-1 to TRBJ1-1; a possible D gene is TRBD1 (5 bases). V lost 3 bases, J lost 0 bases, and 11 bases lay in between. Germline assignment: CDR1 MGHRA and CDR2 YSYEKL. This CDR3 contains 15 residues. CDR3 nucleotides: TGCGCCAGCAGCCAGCCGAGACAGATGAACACTGAAGCTTTCTTT. Residues: CASSQPRQMNTEAFF.

The V gene is TRBV7-2, the J gene TRBJ2-3; no reliable D call. Between the trimmed V and J ends, which lost 2 bases and 0 bases, there was a span of 12 bases. The CDR3 has 16 residues. Per the germline V gene, CDR1 is SGHTA and CDR2 is FQGNSA. CDR3 protein: CASSLRVSVSTDTQYF. The CDR3 region has the DNA TGTGCCAGCAGCTTAAGGGTTTCGGTTAGCACAGATACGCAGTATTTT.

The table lists this clone with a count of one. This chain links TRBV19 with TRBJ1-2, with 9 bases that match TRBD1. CDR1 and CDR2 from the germline V gene are LNHDA and SQIVND (reference sequence). The CDR3 covers 17 residues. The V and J ends lost 1 base and 1 base, in that order; junction bases with no gene match: 7. DNA for the CDR3: TGTGCCAGTAGTATAGGCCGGGACAGGGTCCTTAACTATGGCTACACCTTC. It is translated as CASSIGRDRVLNYGYTF.

The chain links TRBV5-1 to TRBJ1-3; D uncertain. V lost 4 bases and J lost 0, with 5 bases in between. Per germline, CDR1 SGHRS and CDR2 YFSETQ. This CDR3 spans 13 amino acids. CDR3: CASSRSSGNTIYF. The CDR3 DNA is TGCGCCAGCAGCAGAAGCTCTGGAAACACCATATATTTT.

The chain links TRBV5-1 to TRBJ2-5; D unresolved. There are 13 residues in the CDR3. Trimming stripped 1 base from V and 5 bases from J, with 9 bases between. Per the germline V gene, CDR1 is SGHRS and CDR2 is YFSETQ. The CDR3 region has the DNA TGCGCCAGCAGCTTGTTTATGACGGAGACCCAGTACTTC. It specifies CASSLFMTETQYF.

This clone has just a few counts. The J gene is TRBJ1-3, the V gene TRBV30; D call uncertain. This CDR3 comprises 13 residues. V lost 0 bases and J lost 4, with 7 bases in between. The germline V gene has CDR1 GTSNPN and CDR2 SVGIG (reference sequence). The CDR3 loop reads CAWSVITGNTIYF. In DNA, the CDR3 is TGTGCCTGGAGTGTAATAACCGGAAACACCATATATTTT. Variable domain in full (rest from reference TRBV30 and TRBJ1-3): SQTIHQWPATLVQPVGSPLSLECTVEGTSNPNLYWYRQAAGRGLQLLFYSVGIGQISSEVPQNLSASRPQDRQFILSSKKLLLSDSGFYLCAWSVITGNTIYFGEGSWLTVV.

In its sample, this clone was seen once. V usage is TRBV3-1 (or the pseudogene TRBV3-2) and J usage is TRBJ2-6; 7 nucleotides match TRBD1. The germline CDR1 and CDR2 sequences are LGHDT and YNNKEL (reference sequence). The CDR3 runs to 16 residues. Trimming removed 6 bases from V and 0 bases from J; junction bases left unmatched: 5. The CDR3 nucleotides read TGTGCCAGCAGATTGGGACAGAACTCTGGGGCCAACGTCCTGACTTTC. Amino acids: CASRLGQNSGANVLTF.

V gene TRBV5-1 combines with J gene TRBJ1-3; tentatively, D is TRBD1 (6 bases). The CDR3 has 14 residues. Germline CDR1 and CDR2: SGHRS and YFSETQ. V was shortened by 0 bases and J by 6 bases, with 10 bases between the two germline ends. DNA for the CDR3: TGCGCCAGCAGCTTGGGGACAGATATAAACACCATATATTTT. It is translated as CASSLGTDINTIYF. Based on the CDR3 plus reference TRBV5-1 and TRBJ1-3, the full variable domain is KAGVTQTPRYLIKTRGQQVTLSCSPISGHRSVSWYQQTPGQGLQFLFEYFSETQRNKGNFPGRFSGRQFSNSRSEMNVSTLELGDSALYLCASSLGTDINTIYFGEGSWLTVV.

The V and J genes are TRBV20-1 and TRBJ1-4; D gene unclear. V gave up 3 bases and J gave up 8 bases, with 13 bases separating them. The germline gives CDR1 DFQATT, CDR2 SNEGSKA (reference sequence). The CDR3 runs to 13 residues. CDR3 DNA: TGCAGTGCTAGTATGGTGGTTGGGGAAAAACTGTTTTTT. It codes for CSASMVVGEKLFF.

The chain couples TRBV12-3 or TRBV12-4 to TRBJ1-5, with TRBD1 as a possible D gene (6 bases). The CDR3 runs to 13 residues. V gave up 5 bases and J gave up 5 bases, with 10 bases separating them. The CDR3 here is CASSPDSHQPQHF. In nucleotides, the CDR3 is TGTGCCAGCAGTCCGGACAGCCATCAGCCCCAGCATTTT.

CDR3 bases: TGTGCCAGCAGCTTAAGCCCAGATACGCAGTATTTT. It translates to CASSLSPDTQYF. V is TRBV7-2 and J is TRBJ2-3, with D uncertain. CDR1 and CDR2 from the germline V gene are SGHTA and FQGNSA. V gave up 2 bases and J gave up 4 bases, with 4 bases separating them. The length of the CDR3 is 12 residues.

CDR3 sequence (DNA): TGTGCCACCAGCAGACGACAAACAGATGGAGATACGCAGTATTTT. As protein: CATSRRQTDGDTQYF. The V and J genes are TRBV15 and TRBJ2-3, with unresolved D. The CDR3 is made up of 15 amino acids. Trimming removed 2 bases from V and 5 bases from J, with 14 bases in between. The germline V gene encodes CDR1 LNHNV and CDR2 YYDKDF (reference sequence).

This clone was seen a few times. The chain has TRBV12-5 and TRBJ1-1; D is undetermined. CDR1 and CDR2 from the germline V gene are LGHNT and FRNRAP. This CDR3 has 15 residues. V shed 1 base and J shed 3 bases, with 12 bases lying between them. The CDR3 DNA reads TGTGCTAGTGGTTTGGCCACGGGTGCCTACACTGAAGCTTTCTTT. This sequence encodes CASGLATGAYTEAFF.

The V call is TRBV7-2, the J call TRBJ1-5; the match to TRBD1 covers 7 bases. Germline CDR1 SGHTA, CDR2 FQGNSA. CDR3 length equals 14 residues. Unmatched junction bases numbered 5, after V lost 4 bases and J lost 5 bases. In DNA, the CDR3 is TGTGCCAGCAGCTATACCGACAGGGATCAGCCCCAGCATTTT. This codes for CASSYTDRDQPQHF.

The rearrangement uses TRBV7-2 and TRBJ1-2; a weak D match, TRBD1 (5 bases). The V gene's germline CDR1 is SGHTA and CDR2 FQGNSA. V was shortened by 5 bases and J by 4 bases, with 14 bases between the two germline ends. This CDR3 is 14 amino acids long. The CDR3 spells CASSRPGQSYGYTF. CDR3 DNA: TGTGCCAGCAGCCGCCCGGGGCAGTCCTATGGCTACACCTTC.

The V call is TRBV13, the J call TRBJ2-1, with 8 bases that match TRBD2. This CDR3 is built from 15 residues. Germline trimming cut 0 bases from V and 6 bases from J; bases unmatched to any gene: 4. CDR1 and CDR2 (germline): PRHDT, FYEKMQ (reference sequence). The CDR3 loop reads CASSLGGRASNEQFF. In DNA, the CDR3 is TGTGCCAGCAGCTTAGGCGGGAGGGCCTCCAATGAGCAGTTCTTC.

The rearrangement joins TRBV11-2 to TRBJ2-1; TRBD1 matches at 8 bases. There are 16 residues in the CDR3. V lost 2 bases, J lost 5 bases, and 8 bases stayed unmatched. Germline V gene lookup returns CDR1 SGHAT and CDR2 FQNNGV. The CDR3 nucleotides read TGTGCCAGCAGCTTAAGGTGGGGGACAGGCGACAATGAGCAGTTCTTC. Residues: CASSLRWGTGDNEQFF.

This chain joins TRBV7-8 and TRBJ2-1, with 10 bases that match TRBD2. Germline CDR1 reads SGHVS; CDR2 reads FQNEAQ. The CDR3 length is 17 residues. Trimming removed 6 bases from V and 4 bases from J; junction bases left unmatched: 12. CDR3 amino acids: CASSWSGGASFYNEQFF. The CDR3 DNA is TGTGCCAGCAGTTGGAGCGGGGGGGCTTCTTTTTACAATGAGCAGTTCTTC.

The chain couples TRBV9 to TRBJ1-5; weak D call: TRBD1 (5 bases). The CDR3 totals 14 residues. Per the germline V gene, CDR1 is SGDLS and CDR2 is YYNGEE. Trimming stripped 3 bases from V and 5 bases from J, with 12 bases between. The CDR3 loop is CASSGEGNYQPQHF. The CDR3 region has the DNA TGTGCCAGCAGCGGGGAGGGGAACTATCAGCCCCAGCATTTT.

This clone has a single count. The chain combines TRBV13 with TRBJ2-5, with TRBD1 identical over 8 bases. This CDR3 spans 14 amino acids. V gave up 4 bases and J gave up 9 bases; unmatched junction bases: 10. Germline CDR1 is PRHDT and CDR2 is FYEKMQ (reference sequence). The CDR3 reads CASSSSYRGVAQYF. The CDR3 nucleotides read TGTGCCAGCAGCTCTTCCTACAGGGGGGTGGCCCAGTACTTC.

The chain employs TRBV3-1 (or the pseudogene TRBV3-2) and TRBJ1-1, with a possible D match to TRBD1 (5 bases). The CDR3 runs 13 residues. Germline V gene lookup returns CDR1 LGHDT and CDR2 YNNKEL (reference sequence). Trimming cost V 5 bases and J 4 bases, with 11 bases left between them. The DNA for the CDR3 is TGTGCCAGCAGCTCCAGGGTGAGCACTGAAGCTTTCTTT. The encoded protein is CASSSRVSTEAFF.

This clone was observed once. The chain combines TRBV7-2 with TRBJ2-1; TRBD2 might be the D (6 bases). The CDR3 sequence is 14 residues long. V was pared by 9 bases and J by 3 bases, with 15 bases between. Germline assignment: CDR1 SGHTA and CDR2 FQGNSA. Here the CDR3 DNA reads TGTGCCAGTCCACGGGAGCCCGACTACAATGAGCAGTTCTTC. This gives the protein CASPREPDYNEQFF.

The chain joins TRBV3-1 (or the pseudogene TRBV3-2) to TRBJ1-2; perhaps TRBD1 as D (5 bases). The V and J ends lost 3 bases and 6 bases respectively, with 26 bases between them. In germline, CDR1 is LGHDT, CDR2 YNNKEL (reference sequence). This CDR3 has 18 residues. This CDR3 reads CASSQTTFRAGWRNGYTF. For the CDR3, the DNA is TGTGCCAGCAGCCAGACAACGTTCCGGGCAGGGTGGCGAAATGGCTACACCTTC.

This chain connects TRBV7-9 to TRBJ2-7; 10 bases line up with TRBD1. The CDR3 covers 15 residues. The V gene's germline CDR1 is SEHNR and CDR2 FQNEAQ (reference sequence). J gave up 3 bases and V 1 base, and 3 bases lay outside the gene matches. CDR3 nucleotide sequence: TGTGCCAGCAGCTTAGAAGGGACAGGGGTCTACGAGCAGTACTTC. Its translation: CASSLEGTGVYEQYF.

The chain joins TRBV19 to TRBJ2-7; D unresolved. The CDR3 loop spans 13 amino acids. Germline V CDR1 and CDR2: LNHDA, SQIVND (reference sequence). Trimming took off 3 bases at V and 2 bases at J, with 8 bases between the two ends. The DNA for the CDR3 is TGTGCCAGTAGTATGTCAGGAACCTACGAGCAGTACTTC. This codes for CASSMSGTYEQYF.

This chain joins TRBV15 and TRBJ1-2, with 9 bases fitting TRBD1. Germline assignment: CDR1 LNHNV and CDR2 YYDKDF (reference sequence). The V segment lost 0 bases and the J segment 6 bases; nucleotides outside the gene matches: 2. CDR3 size: 14 residues. The DNA of the CDR3 is TGTGCCACCAGCAGAGACCGGACAGGGGATGGCTACACCTTC. Its protein product is CATSRDRTGDGYTF.

This sequence joins TRBV20-1 and TRBJ1-1, with TRBD1 as a possible D gene (6 bases). CDR3 length: 12 amino acids. Germline CDR1 DFQATT, CDR2 SNEGSKA (reference sequence). V lost 3 bases and J lost 3, with 8 bases in between. The CDR3 is CSASKGDTEAFF. As DNA, the CDR3 is TGCAGTGCTAGTAAGGGGGACACTGAAGCTTTCTTT.

This chain links TRBV5-6 with TRBJ2-2, with D perhaps TRBD2 (5 bases). This CDR3 has 12 residues. Germline loops: CDR1 SGHDT, CDR2 YYEEEE. With 5 bases removed from V and 6 bases from J, the gap between germline ends came to 8 bases. This chain's CDR3 is CASRYGAGELFF. The CDR3 bases are TGTGCCAGCAGGTACGGGGCCGGGGAGCTGTTTTTT.